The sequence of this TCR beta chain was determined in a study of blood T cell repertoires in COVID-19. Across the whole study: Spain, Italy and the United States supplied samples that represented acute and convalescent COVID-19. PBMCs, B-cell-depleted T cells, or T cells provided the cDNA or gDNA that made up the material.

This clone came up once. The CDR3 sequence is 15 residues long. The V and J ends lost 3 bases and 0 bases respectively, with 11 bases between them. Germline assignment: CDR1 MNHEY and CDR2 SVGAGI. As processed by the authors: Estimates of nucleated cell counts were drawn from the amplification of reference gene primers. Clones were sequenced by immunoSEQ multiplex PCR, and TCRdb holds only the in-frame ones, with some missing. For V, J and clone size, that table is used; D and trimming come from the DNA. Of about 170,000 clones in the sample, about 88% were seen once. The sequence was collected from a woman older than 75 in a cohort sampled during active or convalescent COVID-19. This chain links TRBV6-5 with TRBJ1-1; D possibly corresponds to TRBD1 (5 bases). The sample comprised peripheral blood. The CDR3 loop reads CASSYKGQVNTEAFF. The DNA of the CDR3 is TGTGCCAGCAGTTATAAGGGGCAGGTGAACACTGAAGCTTTCTTT.